This T cell receptor (beta chain) was identified during a study of blood T cells in healthy people across ages (dated by TCRdb to the mid-2010s). For the wider study: In model experiments, template switching captured roughly one uniquely barcoded TCR beta cDNA molecule for every two T cells. To avoid experimental bias, donors of different ages were randomly spread across the sequencing lanes. To track age-related changes in TCR beta repertoire diversity, the study relied on deep sequencing normalized with unique cDNA molecular identifiers. Two additional independent replicas of 1 million unique cDNA reads from the same blood draw were analyzed for two donors (one aged 18 to 29 and one aged 80 or older). The donors were split into four age groups: young (average about 15 years), middle-aged (over 35), aged (about 56) and long-lived (under 90).

Libraries were built with 5' RACE. The sequencing machine was an Illumina HiSeq 2500. The second PCR ran for about 7 to 11 cycles and used a J-beta primer mix along with a sample-barcoded 5' primer. A unique molecular identifier was introduced onto each TCR beta cDNA molecule by a template-switch 5' adaptor carrying 12 random nucleotides. Each sample yielded at least 3 million CDR3-containing paired-end reads. All of the RNA was converted into first-strand cDNA using the Mint cDNA synthesis kit, with a TRBC-specific oligonucleotide serving as the primer. Following uracil-DNA glycosylase treatment, all cDNA underwent a first 18-cycle PCR with the universal primers M1SS and BC2_uni_R. Turning to the authors' computational methods: For normalization, 1 million high-quality reads, each with a distinct molecular identifier, were randomly selected from each sample. Instead of being binned into consensus sequences, reads with shared molecular identifiers were discarded. MiTCR, set to a Q25 quality threshold and the strictest error-elimination algorithm, was used for CDR3 identification, clonotype clustering and error correction. A nonparametric unseen species model using Euler transformation provided a lower-bound estimate of total TCR beta diversity. Using fastp trimming at Q25 and MiXCR clonotype assembly, TCRdb reanalyzed the public sequencing data and kept in-frame beta chains. Each CDR3 protein appears once, grouped with its most common genes and DNA. The V and J calls, along with clone size, are taken from TCRdb and not from the paper's own processing. The sample table shows 1.5 million to 2 million distinct CDR3 sequences, and 28% are seen once. The ten largest clones represent more than 6% of the sample.

V and J lose 3 bases and 2 bases, and a span of 14 bases separates them. The CDR3, from cysteine to phenylalanine, totals 15 residues. Here the CDR3 DNA is all that survives: 45 bases in frame from base 1. Of note for this clonotype: Its cognate antigen has yet to be identified. There are no base qualities to consult, and no much larger clone falls within one base.

The roughly 39 donors, aged roughly 6 to 90 years, were systemically healthy Caucasian individuals from Russia. Each donor gave ten milliliters of peripheral blood, drawn into EDTA-treated Vacutainer tubes. Ficoll-Paque density-gradient centrifugation was used to isolate PBMCs, with at least 6 million obtained per sample. Trizol reagent was used to extract total RNA from PBMCs, with at least 5 micrograms per sample. The percentages of naive CD45RAhigh/CD27high T cells were determined by flow cytometry on a PBMC aliquot from every donor. The study at large found these results: Observed TCR beta diversity per million T cells fell roughly linearly with age, and a significant reduction was already apparent by age approximately 40. The long-lived group showed more naive CD4+ T cells, fewer expanded clones and increased TCR diversity than the aged group, suggesting age selection. Bulk unsorted PBMC profiling prevented conclusive comparison of naive and antigen-experienced compartments. The CMV infection status of donors was not known, potentially confounding age-related changes in expanded clonotypes. Observed TCR beta diversity correlated strongly with the percentage of naive T cells measured by flow cytometry. Estimates of total diversity based on one million sequenced T cells were regarded as lower bounds and as underestimates.

The V and J segments used are TRBV12-3 or TRBV12-4 and TRBJ2-7; 6 matching bases give a weak D call of TRBD1. Sequences were obtained from blood. This receptor was taken from a woman aged 25 to 39 in good health. The bases read TGTGCCAGCAGTTTGGTACAGGGTCCCACCTACGAGCAGTACTTC. The translation is CASSLVQGPTYEQYF.